This T cell receptor (beta chain) comes out of a study of blood T cells in healthy people across ages. The study's findings and limits: Age brought a roughly linear fall in TCR beta diversity measured per million T cells.

A remark on this clonotype: What it recognizes is unknown.

Primed by a sample-barcoded 5' primer and a J-beta primer mix, a second PCR proceeded for about 7 to 11 cycles. TCRdb reprocessed the 5' RACE reads via MiXCR and lists one record per CDR3 protein. The top ten hold less than 2.5% of the sample, which has roughly 1,800,000 distinct CDR3 sequences, about 49% seen once. Sample donors were healthy Caucasian individuals that came from Russia, aged roughly 6 to 95. A minimum of 5.5 micrograms of total RNA was extracted per sample. Germline values: CDR1 ENHRY, CDR2 SYGVKD. Trimming shortened V by 5 bases and J by 5 bases, and 9 bases separated the two germline ends. The CDR3 runs 12 residues.

Sequenced material: blood. The chain has TRBV10-3 and TRBJ1-2; possible D gene TRBD1, 6 bases. The clonotype comes from a middle-aged woman in good health. In DNA, the CDR3 is TGTGCCATCAGTAGACAGGCATATGGCTACACCTTC. Its translation: CAISRQAYGYTF.